These 3 T cell receptor beta chains were all obtained from the same sample, sequenced in a study of blood T cell repertoires in COVID-19. Some clones are missing from TCRdb's copy, which holds only in-frame ones; the method was immunoSEQ multiplex PCR. The data contain fewer than 250,000 clones, about 87% of them singletons. The sample comprised peripheral blood. The receptors were sampled from a man aged 70 or older with acute or convalescent COVID-19.

The rearrangement joins TRBV5-6 to TRBJ1-1; D not resolved. The germline gives CDR1 SGHDT, CDR2 YYEEEE. The CDR3 contains 14 residues. V was pared by 1 base and J by 2 bases, with 9 bases between. CDR3 DNA sequence: TGTGCCAGCAGCTTGCGACAATTAAACACTGAAGCTTTCTTT. It is translated as CASSLRQLNTEAFF.

The chain uses TRBV7-9 and TRBJ2-2; D gene uncertain. The CDR3 covers 16 residues. The V end lost 4 bases, the J end lost 4 bases, and 16 bases lay between the germline ends. From germline, CDR1 is SEHNR and CDR2 FQNEAQ (reference sequence). CDR3 in amino acids: CASSSLVLRGTGELFF. The CDR3 nucleotides are TGTGCCAGCAGCTCATTGGTTTTACGAGGCACCGGGGAGCTGTTTTTT.

CDR3: CASSIEGFGERHF. The CDR3 DNA follows: TGTGCCAGTAGTATAGAGGGATTCGGGGAACGGCATTTT. The rearrangement uses TRBV19 and TRBJ1-5, with no clear D. CDR3 length: 13 residues. V shed 0 bases and J shed 15 bases, with 15 bases lying between them. From germline, CDR1 is LNHDA and CDR2 SQIVND (reference sequence). Full variable domain (remainder filled in from reference TRBV19 and TRBJ1-5): DGGITQSPKYLFRKEGQNVTLSCEQNLNHDAMYWYRQDPGQGLRLIYYSQIVNDFQKGDIAEGYSVSREKKESFPLTVTSAQKNPTAFYLCASSIEGFGERHFGDGTRLSIL.